This entry concerns a single TCR beta chain. The sample is drawn from a study of cytomegalovirus exposure and HLA in healthy donors. Primers included in the PCR were 60 Vbeta and 13 Jbeta primers. TCRdb's copy holds only in-frame clones and misses some; the assay was immunoSEQ multiplex PCR. This table lists over 100,000 clones. V was shortened by 7 bases and J by 5 bases, with 21 bases between the two germline ends. The CDR3 is 16 amino acids. Per germline, CDR1 MDHEN and CDR2 SYDVKM. The V call is TRBV28, the J call TRBJ2-1; D is possibly TRBD1 (8 bases). The sequence was obtained from a man between 35 and 55 years old in good health and CMV-seropositive. Sequencing was performed on PBMCs. Here the CDR3 DNA reads TGTGCCAGCACCCCAGGGGGCGGGAGTATCCACAATGAGCAGTTCTTC. It yields the protein CASTPGGGSIHNEQFF.